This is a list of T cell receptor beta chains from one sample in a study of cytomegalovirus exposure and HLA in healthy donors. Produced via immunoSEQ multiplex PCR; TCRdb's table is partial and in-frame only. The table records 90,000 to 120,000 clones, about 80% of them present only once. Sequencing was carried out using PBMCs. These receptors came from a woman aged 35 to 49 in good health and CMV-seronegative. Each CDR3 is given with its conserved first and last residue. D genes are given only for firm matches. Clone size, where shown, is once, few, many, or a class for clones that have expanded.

CDR3 DNA: TGCGCCAGCAGCCAGGGCATGGGAGGCGTCTACGAGCAGTACTTC; CDR3 protein: CASSQGMGGVYEQYF; J gene: TRBJ2-7; V gene: TRBV4-3; clone size: .; D gene: .
CDR3 DNA: TGTGCCAGCTCACCACCGGGACACGGATTTCTCACAGATACGCAGTATTTT; CDR3 protein: CASSPPGHGFLTDTQYF; J gene: TRBJ2-3; V gene: TRBV18; clone size: .; D gene: .
CDR3 DNA: TGTGCCAGCAGCCAAGCTGGACTAGCTTGGGACACCGGGGAGCTGTTTTTT; CDR3 protein: CASSQAGLAWDTGELFF; J gene: TRBJ2-2; V gene: TRBV4-2; clone size: .; D gene: TRBD2
CDR3 DNA: TGTGCCAGCAGCATGCCCGGGACTAGCGGGAACAATGAGCAGTTCTTC; CDR3 protein: CASSMPGTSGNNEQFF; J gene: TRBJ2-1; V gene: TRBV7-3; clone size: once; D gene: TRBD2
CDR3 DNA: TGTGCCAGCAGCTTAGTACAGGGAAGCTCCTACGAGCAGTACTTC; CDR3 protein: CASSLVQGSSYEQYF; J gene: TRBJ2-7; V gene: TRBV11-2; clone size: once; D gene: .
CDR3 DNA: TGCAGCGTTGCAAGCGGGGAGGGTCGGGACTTC; CDR3 protein: CSVASGEGRDF; J gene: TRBJ2-7; V gene: TRBV29-1; clone size: .; D gene: TRBD2
CDR3 DNA: TGTGCCAGCAGCGCTTTATCCGGGACAGGGGACTTGAACACTGAAGCTTTCTTT; CDR3 protein: CASSALSGTGDLNTEAFF; J gene: TRBJ1-1; V gene: TRBV9; clone size: few; D gene: TRBD1
CDR3 DNA: TGTGCCAGCAGCCCCGGGTCCTACGAGCAGTACTTC; CDR3 protein: CASSPGSYEQYF; J gene: TRBJ2-7; V gene: TRBV5-4; clone size: .; D gene: .
CDR3 DNA: TGTGCCAGCAGTAGCGATTTGGGCACTGAAGCTTTCTTT; CDR3 protein: CASSSDLGTEAFF; J gene: TRBJ1-1; V gene: TRBV14; clone size: .; D gene: .
CDR3 DNA: TGCAGCGCCTCCGGGACTTCTAACACCGGGGAGCTGTTTTTT; CDR3 protein: CSASGTSNTGELFF; J gene: TRBJ2-2; V gene: TRBV29-1; clone size: .; D gene: .
CDR3 DNA: TGTGCCAGCAGCCCCCAGGTAGGGACAGGGGATCGGAATGAGCAGTTCTTC; CDR3 protein: CASSPQVGTGDRNEQFF; J gene: TRBJ2-1; V gene: TRBV21-1; clone size: .; D gene: .
CDR3 DNA: TGCGCCAGCAGCTCCACCCAAAAGAGGGCAAACACTGAAGCTTTCTTT; CDR3 protein: CASSSTQKRANTEAFF; J gene: TRBJ1-1; V gene: TRBV5-1; clone size: few; D gene: .
CDR3 DNA: TGTGCCAGCTCATCCAACAGGGAAACCCAGCATTTT; CDR3 protein: CASSSNRETQHF; J gene: TRBJ1-5; V gene: TRBV18; clone size: .; D gene: .
CDR3 DNA: TGTGCCAGTAGTATGGGACAGGGGTCCGAGCAGTACTTC; CDR3 protein: CASSMGQGSEQYF; J gene: TRBJ2-7; V gene: TRBV19; clone size: .; D gene: TRBD1
CDR3 DNA: TGTGCCAGCAGCTTGGGGCTAGGCGGGTACAATGAGCAGTTCTTC; CDR3 protein: CASSLGLGGYNEQFF; J gene: TRBJ2-1; V gene: TRBV5-4; clone size: few; D gene: .
CDR3 DNA: TGTGCCAGCACCCCTCCGGGACAGGGGGGGGGAAAACTGTTTTTT; CDR3 protein: CASTPPGQGGGKLFF; J gene: TRBJ1-4; V gene: TRBV2; clone size: .; D gene: TRBD1
CDR3 DNA: TGTGCCAGCAGCGGCCTCGGCGGATCCTACAATGAGCAGTTCTTC; CDR3 protein: CASSGLGGSYNEQFF; J gene: TRBJ2-1; V gene: TRBV9; clone size: .; D gene: .
CDR3 DNA: TGTGCCAGCAGGCACAGGGACGGCTACACCTTC; CDR3 protein: CASRHRDGYTF; J gene: TRBJ1-2; V gene: TRBV28; clone size: .; D gene: .
CDR3 DNA: TGTGCCAGCAGTAACCCGGGACAGTCCTACAATGAGCAGTTCTTC; CDR3 protein: CASSNPGQSYNEQFF; J gene: TRBJ2-1; V gene: TRBV6-6; clone size: .; D gene: TRBD1
CDR3 DNA: TGTGCCACCTTATCCGGGACAAATTATTTTCTCTACGAGCAGTACTTC; CDR3 protein: CATLSGTNYFLYEQYF; J gene: TRBJ2-7; V gene: TRBV28; clone size: .; D gene: .
CDR3 DNA: TGTTCCAGCAGCTCTAGGGGGGAGACAGGGCCTGGAAACACCATATATTTT; CDR3 protein: CSSSSRGETGPGNTIYF; J gene: TRBJ1-3; V gene: TRBV7-9; clone size: few; D gene: TRBD1
CDR3 DNA: TGTGCCAGCAGGGGGCGGCTAGCGGGAGCTTACGAGCAGTACTTC; CDR3 protein: CASRGRLAGAYEQYF; J gene: TRBJ2-7; V gene: TRBV5-6; clone size: once; D gene: TRBD2
CDR3 DNA: TGTGCCAGCAGCGGCAATCCGGGACAGGGGTATCGAGGGGCCAACGTCCTGACTTTC; CDR3 protein: CASSGNPGQGYRGANVLTF; J gene: TRBJ2-6; V gene: TRBV9; clone size: .; D gene: TRBD1